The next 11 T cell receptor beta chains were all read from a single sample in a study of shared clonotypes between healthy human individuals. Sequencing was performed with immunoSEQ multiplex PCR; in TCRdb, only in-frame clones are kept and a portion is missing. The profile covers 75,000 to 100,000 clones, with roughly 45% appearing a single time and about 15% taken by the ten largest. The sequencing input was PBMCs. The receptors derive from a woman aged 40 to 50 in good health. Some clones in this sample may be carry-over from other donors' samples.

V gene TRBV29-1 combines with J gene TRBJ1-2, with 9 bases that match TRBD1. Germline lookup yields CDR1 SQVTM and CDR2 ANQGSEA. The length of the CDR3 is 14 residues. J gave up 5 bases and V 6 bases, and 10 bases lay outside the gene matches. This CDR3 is CSVKSVGQGYGYTF. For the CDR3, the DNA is TGCAGCGTGAAATCTGTGGGACAGGGATATGGCTACACCTTC.

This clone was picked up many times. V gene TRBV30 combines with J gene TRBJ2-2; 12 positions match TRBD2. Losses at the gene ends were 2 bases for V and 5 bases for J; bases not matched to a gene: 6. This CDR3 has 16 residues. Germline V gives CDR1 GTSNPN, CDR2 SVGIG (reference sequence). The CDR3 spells CAWSSGLAGLTGELFF. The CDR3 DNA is TGTGCCTGGAGTAGCGGACTAGCGGGGCTAACCGGGGAGCTGTTTTTT.

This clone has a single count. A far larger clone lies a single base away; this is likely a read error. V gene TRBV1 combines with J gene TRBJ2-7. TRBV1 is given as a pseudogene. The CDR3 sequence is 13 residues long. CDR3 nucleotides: TGCACCAGCAGCCAAGTAGGTGGCTACGAGCAGTACTTC. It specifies CTSSQVGGYEQYF.

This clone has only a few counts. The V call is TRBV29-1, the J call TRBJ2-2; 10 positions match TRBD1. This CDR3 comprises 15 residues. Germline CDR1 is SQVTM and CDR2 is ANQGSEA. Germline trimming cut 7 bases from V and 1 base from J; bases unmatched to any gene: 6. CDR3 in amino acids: CSAGTGVRNTGELFF. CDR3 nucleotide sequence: TGCAGCGCCGGGACAGGGGTACGGAACACCGGGGAGCTGTTTTTT.

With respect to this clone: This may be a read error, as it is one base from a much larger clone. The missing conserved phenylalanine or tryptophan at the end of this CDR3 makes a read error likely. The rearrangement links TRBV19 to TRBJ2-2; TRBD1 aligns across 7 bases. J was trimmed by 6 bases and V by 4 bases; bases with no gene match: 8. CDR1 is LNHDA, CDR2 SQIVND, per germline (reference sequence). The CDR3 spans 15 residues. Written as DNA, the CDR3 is TGTGCCAGTAGTAGAAGGGACAGTGCGCCCGGGGAGCTGTTTTCT. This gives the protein CASSRRDSAPGELFS.

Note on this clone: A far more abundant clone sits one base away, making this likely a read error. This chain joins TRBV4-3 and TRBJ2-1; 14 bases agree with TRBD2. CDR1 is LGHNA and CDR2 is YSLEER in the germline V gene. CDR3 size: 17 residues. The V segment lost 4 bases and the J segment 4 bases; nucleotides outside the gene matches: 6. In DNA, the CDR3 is TGCGCCAGCAGCCCGGGACTAGCGGGAGTAGGGTACAATGAGCAGTTCTTC. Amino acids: CASSPGLAGVGYNEQFF.

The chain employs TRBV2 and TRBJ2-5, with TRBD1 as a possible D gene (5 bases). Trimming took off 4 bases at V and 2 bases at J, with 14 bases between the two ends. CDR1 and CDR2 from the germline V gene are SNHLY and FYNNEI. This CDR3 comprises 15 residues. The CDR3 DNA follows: TGTGCCAGCAGTGGCGATAGGGGCAAACAAGAGACCCAGTACTTC. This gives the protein CASSGDRGKQETQYF.

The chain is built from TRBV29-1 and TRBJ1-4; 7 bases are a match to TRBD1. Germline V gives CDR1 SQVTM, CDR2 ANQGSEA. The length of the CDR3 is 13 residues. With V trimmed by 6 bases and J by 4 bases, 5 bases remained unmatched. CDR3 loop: CSVGGGHNEKLFF. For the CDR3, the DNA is TGCAGCGTGGGAGGGGGCCATAATGAAAAACTGTTTTTT. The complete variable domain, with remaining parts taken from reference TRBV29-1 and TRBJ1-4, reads SAVISQKPSRDICQRGTSLTIQCQVDSQVTMMFWYRQQPGQSLTLIATANQGSEATYESGFVIDKFPISRPNLTFSTLTVSNMSPEDSSIYLCSVGGGHNEKLFFGSGTQLSVL.

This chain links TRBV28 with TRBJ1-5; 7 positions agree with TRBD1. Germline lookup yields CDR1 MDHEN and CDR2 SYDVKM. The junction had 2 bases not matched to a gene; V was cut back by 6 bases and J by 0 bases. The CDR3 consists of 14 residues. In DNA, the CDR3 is TGTGCCAGCAGACGACAGGGTAGCAATCAGCCCCAGCATTTT. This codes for CASRRQGSNQPQHF.

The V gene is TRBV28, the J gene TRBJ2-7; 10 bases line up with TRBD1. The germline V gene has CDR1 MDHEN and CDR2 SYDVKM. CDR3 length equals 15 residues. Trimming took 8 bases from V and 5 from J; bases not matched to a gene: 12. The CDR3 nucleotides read TGTGCCAGCTGTCCCGGGGACAGGGGTTTCGACGAGCAGTACTTC. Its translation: CASCPGDRGFDEQYF.

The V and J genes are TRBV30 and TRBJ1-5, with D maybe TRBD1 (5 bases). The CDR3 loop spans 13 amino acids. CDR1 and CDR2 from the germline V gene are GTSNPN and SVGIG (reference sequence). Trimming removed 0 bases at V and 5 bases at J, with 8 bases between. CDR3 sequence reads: CAWSVGGDQPQHF. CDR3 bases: TGTGCCTGGAGTGTTGGGGGAGATCAGCCCCAGCATTTT.